Listed below are T cell receptor beta chains from one sample, sequenced in a study of OX40 agonist ivuxolimab in advanced cancers. Here immunoSEQ multiplex PCR was the method, and the copy in TCRdb shows in-frame clones only, minus some. The table includes approximately 43,000 clones, about 82% detected once. The starting material was CD4+ or CD8+ T cells sorted from blood, obtained in a trial of the OX40 agonist ivuxolimab. These receptors originate from an adult with an advanced solid tumor such as melanoma, head and neck, liver or kidney cancer. Both conserved end residues are part of each CDR3.

v_gene | CDR3aa
TRBV29-1 | CSVFGGSYEQYF
TRBV27 | CASTGLAGGTKHTDTQYF
TRBV5-1 | CASSLGGTDTQYF
TRBV15 | CATSRRVGGNTIYF
TRBV11-2 | CASSHPFGLNYEQYF
TRBV19 | CASKITGVNQPQHF
TRBV11-3 | CASSLVSQSRGNTIYF
TRBV2 | CGSTRIGYEQYF
TRBV19 | CASSMGAGQGMLNQPQHF
TRBV7-6 | CASRLTSGISFNLDTQYF
TRBV7-9 | CASSLGQDTTNEKLFF
TRBV14 | CASSQGSYNEQFF
TRBV7-2 | CASSLVPGSYEQYF